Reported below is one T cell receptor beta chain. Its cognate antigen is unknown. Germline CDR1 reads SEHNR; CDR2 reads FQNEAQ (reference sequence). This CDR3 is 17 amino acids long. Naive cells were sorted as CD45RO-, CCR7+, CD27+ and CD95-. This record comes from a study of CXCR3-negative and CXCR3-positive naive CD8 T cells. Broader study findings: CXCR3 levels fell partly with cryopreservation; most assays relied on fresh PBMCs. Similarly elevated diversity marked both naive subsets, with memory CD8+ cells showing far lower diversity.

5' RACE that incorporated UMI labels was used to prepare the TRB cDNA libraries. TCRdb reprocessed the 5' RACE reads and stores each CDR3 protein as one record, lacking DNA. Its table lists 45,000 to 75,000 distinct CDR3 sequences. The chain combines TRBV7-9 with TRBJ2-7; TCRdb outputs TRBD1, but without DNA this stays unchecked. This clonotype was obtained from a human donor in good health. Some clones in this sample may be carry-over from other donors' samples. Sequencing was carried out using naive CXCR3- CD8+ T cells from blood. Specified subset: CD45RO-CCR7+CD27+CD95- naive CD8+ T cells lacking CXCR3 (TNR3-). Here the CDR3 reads CASSPPPGQAGLYEQYF.